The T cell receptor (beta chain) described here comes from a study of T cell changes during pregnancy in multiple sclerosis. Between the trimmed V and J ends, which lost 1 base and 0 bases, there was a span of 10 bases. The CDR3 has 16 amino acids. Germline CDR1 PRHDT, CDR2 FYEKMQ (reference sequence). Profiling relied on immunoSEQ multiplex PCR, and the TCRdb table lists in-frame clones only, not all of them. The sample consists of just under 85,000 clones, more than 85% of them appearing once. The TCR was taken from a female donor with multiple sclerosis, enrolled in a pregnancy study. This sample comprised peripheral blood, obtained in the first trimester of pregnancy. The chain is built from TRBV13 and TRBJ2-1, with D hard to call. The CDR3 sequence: CASSLEAESSYNEQFF. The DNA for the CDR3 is TGTGCCAGCAGCTTAGAGGCGGAGAGCTCCTACAATGAGCAGTTCTTC.